This entry is about one T cell receptor beta chain. The entry originates in a study of blood T cell repertoires in COVID-19. Overall study: The United States, Italy and Spain were the sources of the acute and convalescent COVID-19 samples. The cDNA or gDNA used as material had been derived from T cells, B-cell-depleted T cells, or PBMCs.

The CDR3 is 14 amino acids. Trimming left V 0 bases short and J 5 bases short, with 10 bases between. Germline loops: CDR1 MNHEY, CDR2 SVGAGI. Original data processing: Estimation of nucleated cell counts relied on the amplification of reference gene primers. Using immunoSEQ multiplex PCR, the repertoire was profiled, and TCRdb retains in-frame clones only, with some absent. V and J calls and clone size are those listed in that table; D and trimming were worked out from the DNA. Seen here are about 130,000 clones, almost 80% observed once, and the top ten hold 11%. Sequencing was done on a sample of peripheral blood. The sequence derives from a man aged 60 to 75 who had recovered from COVID-19. The V and J genes are TRBV6-5 and TRBJ1-1; D is possibly TRBD1 (6 bases). The CDR3 nucleotides are TGTGCCAGCAGTTACTCGAGGGGACAAACTGAAGCTTTCTTT. Translating it yields CASSYSRGQTEAFF.